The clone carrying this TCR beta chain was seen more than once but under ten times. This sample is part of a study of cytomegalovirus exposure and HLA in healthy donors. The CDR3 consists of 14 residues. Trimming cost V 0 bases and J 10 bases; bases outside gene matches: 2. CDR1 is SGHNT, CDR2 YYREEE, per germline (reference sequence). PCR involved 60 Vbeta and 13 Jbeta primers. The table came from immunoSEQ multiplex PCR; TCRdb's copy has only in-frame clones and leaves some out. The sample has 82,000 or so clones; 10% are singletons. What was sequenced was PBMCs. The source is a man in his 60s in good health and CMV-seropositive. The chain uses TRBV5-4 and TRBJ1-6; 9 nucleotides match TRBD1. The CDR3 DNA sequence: TGTGCCAGCAGCTTGGGGGACAGGGAGTCACCCCTCCACTTT. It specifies CASSLGDRESPLHF.